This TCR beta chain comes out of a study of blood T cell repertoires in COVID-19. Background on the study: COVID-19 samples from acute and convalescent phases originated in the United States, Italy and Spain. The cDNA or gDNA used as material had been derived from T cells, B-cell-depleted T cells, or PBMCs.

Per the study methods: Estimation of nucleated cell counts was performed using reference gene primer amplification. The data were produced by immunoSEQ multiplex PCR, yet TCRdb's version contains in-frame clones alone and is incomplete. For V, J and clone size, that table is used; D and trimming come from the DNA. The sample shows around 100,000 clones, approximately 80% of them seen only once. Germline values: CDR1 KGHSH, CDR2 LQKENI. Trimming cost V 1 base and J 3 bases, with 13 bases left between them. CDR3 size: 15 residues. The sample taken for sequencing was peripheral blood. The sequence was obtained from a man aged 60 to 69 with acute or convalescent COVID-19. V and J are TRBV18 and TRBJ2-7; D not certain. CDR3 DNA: TGTGCCAGCTCACCACTTAGATCCTCTCTCTACGAGCAGTACTTC. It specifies CASSPLRSSLYEQYF. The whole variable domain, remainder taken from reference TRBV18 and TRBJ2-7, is NAGVMQNPRHLVRRRGQEARLRCSPMKGHSHVYWYRQLPEEGLKFMVYLQKENIIDESGMPKERFSAEFPKEGPSILRIQQVVRGDSAAYFCASSPLRSSLYEQYFGPGTRLTVT.